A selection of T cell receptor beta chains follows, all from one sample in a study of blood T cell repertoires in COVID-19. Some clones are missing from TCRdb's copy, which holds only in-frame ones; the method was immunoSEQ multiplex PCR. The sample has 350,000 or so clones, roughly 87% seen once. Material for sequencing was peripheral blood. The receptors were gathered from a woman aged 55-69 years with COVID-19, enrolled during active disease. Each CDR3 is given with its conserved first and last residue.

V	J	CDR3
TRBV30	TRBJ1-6	CAWSGGTGNSPLHF
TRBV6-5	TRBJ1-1	CASRFIQLNTEAFF
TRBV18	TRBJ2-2	CASSPQGWQNTGELFF
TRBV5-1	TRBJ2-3	CASSLSALSTDTQYF
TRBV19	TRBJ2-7	CASSRGQWETYEQYF
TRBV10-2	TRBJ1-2	CASSRQGAGGYTF
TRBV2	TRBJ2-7	CASSPQGLIEQYF
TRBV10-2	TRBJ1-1	CASSDPTGEGAFF
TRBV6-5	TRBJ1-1	CASSYSTYGVNTEAFF
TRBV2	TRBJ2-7	CAFLGQETYEQYF
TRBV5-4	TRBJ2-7	CASSLGGPGQGGEQYF
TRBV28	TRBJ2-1	CASSLPGTGAYEQFF
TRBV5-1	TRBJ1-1	CASSYQGDTEAFF
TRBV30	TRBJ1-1	CAWSVLGAMNTEAFF
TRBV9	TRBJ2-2	CASSVQGAPNTGELFF
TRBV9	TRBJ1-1	CASSFAREGGTEAFF
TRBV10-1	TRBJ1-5	CASSELRQGAGQPQHF
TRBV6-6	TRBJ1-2	CASSYSGQGGYTF
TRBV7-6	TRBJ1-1	CASSPRTGENTEAFF
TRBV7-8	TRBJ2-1	CASSLEGRGRSSYNEQFF
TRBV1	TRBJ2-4	CTSSQVRGKRGVIKNIQYF
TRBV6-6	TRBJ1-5	CASSPRTGNESPQHF
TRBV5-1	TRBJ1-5	CASSSGPTGTSNQPQHF
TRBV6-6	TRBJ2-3	CATNAQADTQYF
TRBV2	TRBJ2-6	CASSELAGASGANVLTF
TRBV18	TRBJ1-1	CASSLMNTEAFF
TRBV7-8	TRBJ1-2	CASSLRTETYGYTF
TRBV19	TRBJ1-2	CASTRTGVDYGYTF
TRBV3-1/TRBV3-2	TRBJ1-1	CASSQVYTEAFF
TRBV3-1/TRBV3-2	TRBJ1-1	CASSADRGNTEAFF
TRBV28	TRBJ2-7	CASRPLEGRSYEQYF
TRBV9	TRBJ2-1	CASSFRTSGGADEQFF
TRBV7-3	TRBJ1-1	CASSLGQGVGTEAFF
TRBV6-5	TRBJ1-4	CASSSTGINEKLFF
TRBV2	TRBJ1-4	CASSALRGGNEKLFF
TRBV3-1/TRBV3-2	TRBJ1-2	CASSQDGGVYGYTF
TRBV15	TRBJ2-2	CATSRDSPGELFF
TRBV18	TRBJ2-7	CASSPRDRFSYEQYF
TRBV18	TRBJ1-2	CASSPPDRALGGYTF
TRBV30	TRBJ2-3	CAWSVLRVGTSTDTQYF
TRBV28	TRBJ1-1	CASSLARGSTEAFF
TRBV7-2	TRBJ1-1	CASSPRGGNTEAFF
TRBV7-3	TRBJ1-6	CASNSGGPNSPLHF
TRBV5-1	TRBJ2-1	CASSLSRDRDEQFF
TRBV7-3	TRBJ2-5	CASSSDRGETQYF
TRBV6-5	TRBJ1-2	CASSYEQGAGYTF
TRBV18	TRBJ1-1	CASSTRLTGEAFF
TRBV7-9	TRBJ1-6	CASSADGVSPLHF
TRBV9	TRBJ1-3	CASSVGQGGNTIYF
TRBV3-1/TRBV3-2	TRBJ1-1	CASTQQNLNTEAFF
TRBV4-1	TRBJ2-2	CASSRGTGVAGELFF
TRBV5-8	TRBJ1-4	CASSFVATNEKLFF
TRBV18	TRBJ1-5	CASSPPLGEKQPQHF
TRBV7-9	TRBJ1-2	CASSLTPGYGYTF
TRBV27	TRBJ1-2	CASSPRTAYGYTF